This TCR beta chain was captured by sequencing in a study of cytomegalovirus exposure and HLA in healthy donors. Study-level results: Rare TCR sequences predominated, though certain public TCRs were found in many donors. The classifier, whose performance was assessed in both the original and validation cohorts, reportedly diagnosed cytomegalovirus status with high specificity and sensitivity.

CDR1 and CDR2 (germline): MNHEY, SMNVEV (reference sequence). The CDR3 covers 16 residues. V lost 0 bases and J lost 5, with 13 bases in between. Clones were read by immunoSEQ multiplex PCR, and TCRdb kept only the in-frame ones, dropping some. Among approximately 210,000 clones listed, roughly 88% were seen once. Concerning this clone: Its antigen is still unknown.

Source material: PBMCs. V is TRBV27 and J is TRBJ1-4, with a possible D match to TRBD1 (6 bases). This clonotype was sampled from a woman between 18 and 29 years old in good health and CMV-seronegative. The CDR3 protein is CASSLSRQVINEKLFF. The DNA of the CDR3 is TGTGCCAGCAGTTTATCGAGACAGGTGATAAATGAAAAACTGTTTTTT.